The 8 T cell receptor beta chains in this list originate from one sample, sequenced in a study of shared clonotypes between healthy human individuals. The naive CD8 subset, CD45RO-negative cells positively selected for CCR7, excluded terminally differentiated effector memory CD45RA+ cells. Clones were read by immunoSEQ multiplex PCR, and TCRdb kept only the in-frame ones, dropping some. The table has more than 500,000 clones, approximately 95% seen once. The source material was naive CD8+ T cells sorted from blood. Receptor source: a young woman in good health.

V is TRBV7-8 and J is TRBJ2-3; D gene unclear. The CDR3 length is 16 residues. V gave up 0 bases and J gave up 2 bases, with 12 bases separating them. Germline CDR1 is SGHVS and CDR2 is FQNEAQ. The CDR3 nucleotides are TGTGCCAGCAGCTTAGCGCTGAGCAAAACCACAGATACGCAGTATTTT. Its protein is CASSLALSKTTDTQYF.

J is TRBJ2-7 and V is TRBV5-1, with TRBD2 matching over 7 bases. The germline CDR1 and CDR2 sequences are SGHRS and YFSETQ. The CDR3 sequence is 15 residues long. With V trimmed by 0 bases and J by 2 bases, 5 bases remained unmatched. CDR3 amino acids: CASSLASSGTYEQYF. The CDR3 region has the DNA TGCGCCAGCAGCTTGGCTTCTAGCGGAACCTACGAGCAGTACTTC.

The J gene is TRBJ2-7, the V gene TRBV5-4, with a weak D call TRBD2 (6 bases). V lost 4 bases and J 1 base, leaving 18 bases between the germline ends. This CDR3 comprises 16 residues. The germline V gene has CDR1 SGHNT and CDR2 YYREEE (reference sequence). CDR3 sequence: CASSLKGAGRSYEQYF. The DNA for the CDR3 is TGTGCCAGCAGCCTGAAAGGGGCGGGGCGGTCCTACGAGCAGTACTTC.

The V call is TRBV5-4, the J call TRBJ1-1; D ambiguous. Germline assignment: CDR1 SGHNT and CDR2 YYREEE (reference sequence). This CDR3 region has 13 residues. Trimming removed 1 base at V and 3 bases at J, with 7 bases between. This CDR3 reads CASSLPEDTEAFF. The CDR3 DNA is TGTGCCAGCAGCTTGCCGGAGGACACTGAAGCTTTCTTT.

This clone was found once. This chain links TRBV27 with TRBJ2-7; possible D gene TRBD1, 5 bases. The germline gives CDR1 MNHEY, CDR2 SMNVEV (reference sequence). The V end was cut by 2 bases, the J end by 3 bases, with 11 bases between. The CDR3 is 14 amino acids. CDR3 in amino acids: CASSLVQTVYEQYF. CDR3 sequence (DNA): TGTGCCAGCAGTTTAGTCCAGACAGTCTACGAGCAGTACTTC.

The chain joins TRBV27 to TRBJ1-5; 7 bases are a match to TRBD1. V lost 2 bases, J lost 7 bases, and 5 bases stayed unmatched. Germline V gene lookup returns CDR1 MNHEY and CDR2 SMNVEV (reference sequence). This CDR3 has 14 residues. In nucleotides, the CDR3 is TGTGCCAGCAGTTTAGGGTACAGGGGCCAGCCCCAGCATTTT. This gives the protein CASSLGYRGQPQHF.

The gene calls are TRBV2 and TRBJ1-1; D not resolved. V was pared by 8 bases and J by 1 base, with 11 bases between. Germline values: CDR1 SNHLY, CDR2 FYNNEI. The CDR3 is 13 residues long. As DNA, the CDR3 is TGTGCCAGCTGGGCAGTTTCGAACACTGAAGCTTTCTTT. Translating it yields CASWAVSNTEAFF. The variable domain in full, with the rest retrieved from reference TRBV2 and TRBJ1-1, is EPEVTQTPSHQVTQMGQEVILRCVPISNHLYFYWYRQILGQKVEFLVSFYNNEISEKSEIFDDQFSVERPDGSNFTLKIRSTKLEDSAMYFCASWAVSNTEAFFGQGTRLTVV.

The chain recombines TRBV9 with TRBJ2-2, with D unresolved. The CDR3 has 14 amino acids. The germline V gene encodes CDR1 SGDLS and CDR2 YYNGEE. V gave up 0 bases and J gave up 1 base, with 4 bases separating them. CDR3 amino acids: CASSVEVNTGELFF. CDR3 DNA: TGTGCCAGCAGCGTAGAAGTGAACACCGGGGAGCTGTTTTTT.